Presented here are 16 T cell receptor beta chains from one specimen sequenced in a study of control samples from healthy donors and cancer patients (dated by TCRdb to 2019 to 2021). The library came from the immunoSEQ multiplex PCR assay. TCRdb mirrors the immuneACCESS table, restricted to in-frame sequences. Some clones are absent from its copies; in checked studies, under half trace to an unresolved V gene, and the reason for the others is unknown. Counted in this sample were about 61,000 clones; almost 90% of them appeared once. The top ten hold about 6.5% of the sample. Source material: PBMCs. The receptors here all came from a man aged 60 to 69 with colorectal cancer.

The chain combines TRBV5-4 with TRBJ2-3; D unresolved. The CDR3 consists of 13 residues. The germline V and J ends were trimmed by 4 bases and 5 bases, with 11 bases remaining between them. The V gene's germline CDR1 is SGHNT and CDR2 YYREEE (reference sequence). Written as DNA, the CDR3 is TGTGCCAGCAGCCCGGACGTGGTAGATACGCAGTATTTT. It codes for CASSPDVVDTQYF.

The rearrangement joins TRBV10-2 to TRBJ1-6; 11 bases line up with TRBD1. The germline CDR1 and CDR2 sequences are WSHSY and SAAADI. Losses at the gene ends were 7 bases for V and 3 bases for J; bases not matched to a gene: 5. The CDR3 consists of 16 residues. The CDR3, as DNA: TGCGCCAGCACAGGGACAGGGGGAAGCTATAATTCACCCCTCCACTTT. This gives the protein CASTGTGGSYNSPLHF.

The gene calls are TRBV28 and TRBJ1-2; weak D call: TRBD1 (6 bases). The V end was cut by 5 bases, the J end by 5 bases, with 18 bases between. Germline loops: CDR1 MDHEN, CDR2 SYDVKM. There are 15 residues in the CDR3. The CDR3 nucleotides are TGTGCCAGCAGTCCCTGGGGGGGGCAGGGGTATGGCTACACCTTC. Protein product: CASSPWGGQGYGYTF.

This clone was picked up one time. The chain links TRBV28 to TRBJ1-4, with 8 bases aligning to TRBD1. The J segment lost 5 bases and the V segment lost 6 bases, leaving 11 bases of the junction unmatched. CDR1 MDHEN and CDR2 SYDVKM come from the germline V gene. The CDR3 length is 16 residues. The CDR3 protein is CASRRGAGTGNEKLFF. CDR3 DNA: TGTGCCAGCAGAAGGGGAGCCGGGACAGGAAATGAAAAACTGTTTTTT.

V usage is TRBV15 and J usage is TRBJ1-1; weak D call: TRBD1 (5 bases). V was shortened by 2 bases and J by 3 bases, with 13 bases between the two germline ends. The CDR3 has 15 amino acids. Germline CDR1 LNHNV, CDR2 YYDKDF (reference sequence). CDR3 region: CATSRRESGHTEAFF. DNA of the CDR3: TGTGCCACCAGCAGAAGGGAGTCAGGGCACACTGAAGCTTTCTTT.

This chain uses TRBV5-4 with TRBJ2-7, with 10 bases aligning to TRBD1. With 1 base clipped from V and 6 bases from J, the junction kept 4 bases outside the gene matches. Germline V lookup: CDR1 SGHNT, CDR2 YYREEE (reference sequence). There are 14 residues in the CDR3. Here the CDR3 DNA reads TGTGCCAGCAGCTTGTCCGGGACAGGGGTCGAGCAGTACTTC. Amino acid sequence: CASSLSGTGVEQYF.

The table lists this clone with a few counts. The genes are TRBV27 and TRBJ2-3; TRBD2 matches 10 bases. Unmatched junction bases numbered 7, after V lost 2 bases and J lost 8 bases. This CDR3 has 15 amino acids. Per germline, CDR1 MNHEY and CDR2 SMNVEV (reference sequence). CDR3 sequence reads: CASSLLAGAVGTQYF. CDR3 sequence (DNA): TGTGCCAGCAGTTTACTAGCGGGGGCCGTCGGTACGCAGTATTTT.

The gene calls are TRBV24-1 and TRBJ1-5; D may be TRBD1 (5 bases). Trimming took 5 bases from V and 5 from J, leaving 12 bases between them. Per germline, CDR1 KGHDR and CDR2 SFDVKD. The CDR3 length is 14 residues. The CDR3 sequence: CATSALRGDQPQHF. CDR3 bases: TGTGCCACCAGTGCACTACGAGGGGATCAGCCCCAGCATTTT.

CDR3 region: CASSLTAGRLGSPLHF. CDR3 sequence (DNA): TGCGCCAGCAGCTTGACGGCAGGCCGATTAGGATCACCCCTCCACTTT. V usage is TRBV5-1 and J usage is TRBJ1-6; D unresolved. The germline V and J ends were trimmed by 1 base and 10 bases, with 18 bases remaining between them. CDR3 length: 16 amino acids. Germline assignment: CDR1 SGHRS and CDR2 YFSETQ.

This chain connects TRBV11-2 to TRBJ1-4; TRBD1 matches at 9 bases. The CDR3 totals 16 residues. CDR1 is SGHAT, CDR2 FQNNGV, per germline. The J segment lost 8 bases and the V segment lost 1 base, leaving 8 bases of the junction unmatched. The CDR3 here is CASSLAGTGQREKLFF. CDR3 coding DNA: TGTGCCAGCAGCTTAGCGGGGACAGGGCAGAGAGAAAAACTGTTTTTT. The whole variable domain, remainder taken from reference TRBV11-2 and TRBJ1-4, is EAGVAQSPRYKIIEKRQSVAFWCNPISGHATLYWYQQILGQGPKLLIQFQNNGVVDDSQLPKDRFSAERLKGVDSTLKIQPAKLEDSAVYLCASSLAGTGQREKLFFGSGTQLSVL.

The CDR3 sequence: CASNLAGGSSYEQYF. The CDR3 DNA reads TGTGCCAGCAATCTAGCGGGGGGGAGCTCCTACGAGCAGTACTTC. J is TRBJ2-7 and V is TRBV6-5, with 12 nucleotides matching TRBD2. This CDR3 has 15 amino acids. The V segment lost 7 bases and the J segment 0 bases; nucleotides outside the gene matches: 4. Germline CDR1 and CDR2: MNHEY and SVGAGI.

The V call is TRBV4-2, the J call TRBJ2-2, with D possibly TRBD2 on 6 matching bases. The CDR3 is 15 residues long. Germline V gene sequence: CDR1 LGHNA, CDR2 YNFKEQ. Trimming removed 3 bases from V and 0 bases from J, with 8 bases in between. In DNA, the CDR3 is TGTGCCAGCAGCCAGGGACTTGCGAACACCGGGGAGCTGTTTTTT. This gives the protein CASSQGLANTGELFF.

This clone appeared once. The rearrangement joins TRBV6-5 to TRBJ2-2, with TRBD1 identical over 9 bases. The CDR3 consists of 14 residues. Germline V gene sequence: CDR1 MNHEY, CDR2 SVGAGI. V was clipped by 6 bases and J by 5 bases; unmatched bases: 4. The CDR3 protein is CASRKGTGTGELFF. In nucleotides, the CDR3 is TGTGCCAGCAGAAAGGGGACAGGGACCGGGGAGCTGTTTTTT.

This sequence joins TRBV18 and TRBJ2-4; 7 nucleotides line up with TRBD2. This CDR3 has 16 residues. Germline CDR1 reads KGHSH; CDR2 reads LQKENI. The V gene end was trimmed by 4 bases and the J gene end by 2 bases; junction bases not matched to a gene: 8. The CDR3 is CASSLALADTKNIQYF. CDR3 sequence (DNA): TGTGCCAGCTCACTCGCCCTAGCGGACACCAAAAACATTCAGTACTTC.

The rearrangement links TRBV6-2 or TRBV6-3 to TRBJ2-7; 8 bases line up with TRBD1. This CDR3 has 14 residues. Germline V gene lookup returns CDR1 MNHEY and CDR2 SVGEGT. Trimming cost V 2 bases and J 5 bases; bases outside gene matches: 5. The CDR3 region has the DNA TGTGCCAGCAGTTACCGGGCAGGGGGCAACGAGCAGTACTTC. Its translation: CASSYRAGGNEQYF.

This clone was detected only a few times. As DNA, the CDR3 is TGTGCCACCAGCAGAGGAGGGTTGGTTGGCTACACCTTC. Its translation: CATSRGGLVGYTF. The chain joins TRBV15 to TRBJ1-2; D ambiguous. Between the trimmed V and J ends, which lost 1 base and 7 bases, there was a span of 10 bases. The CDR3 covers 13 residues. From germline, CDR1 is LNHNV and CDR2 YYDKDF (reference sequence). Supplemented by reference TRBV15 and TRBJ1-2, the full variable domain reads DAMVIQNPRYQVTQFGKPVTLSCSQTLNHNVMYWYQQKSSQAPKLLFHYYDKDFNNEADTPDNFQSRRPNTSFCFLDIRSPGLGDTAMYLCATSRGGLVGYTFGSGTRLTVV.